This TCR beta chain originates from a study of CD4 T cells in relation to SARS-CoV-2 and coronaviruses. Study-level information: The restricting HLA molecule for shared crossreactive spike epitopes was mapped. Study-wide points: According to naive versus memory sequencing, detected responses are memory recall, not newly primed.

This clone appeared a few times. Antigen: not known. The table came from immunoSEQ multiplex PCR; TCRdb's copy has only in-frame clones and leaves some out. The data contain 30,000 to 40,000 clones, under 80% of them singletons. The CDR3 extends over 15 amino acids. Germline CDR1 is LGHNA and CDR2 is YNFKEQ. Trimming cost V 4 bases and J 8 bases, with 18 bases left between them. The chain uses TRBV4-2 and TRBJ2-1; maybe TRBD2 (5 bases). The sequenced material came from memory CD4+ T cells from PBMCs, cultured in vitro. The TCR comes from an adult with COVID-19. CDR3 amino acids: CASSPSALLGDEQFF. The CDR3 nucleotides are TGTGCCAGCAGCCCCTCGGCACTCCTCGGGGATGAGCAGTTCTTC.